This is a list of T cell receptor beta chains from one sample in a study of monozygotic twins with inflammatory bowel disease. After re-calling the 5' RACE reads, TCRdb lists one entry per CDR3 protein, DNA absent. This table lists about 380,000 distinct CDR3 sequences. The sequenced material came from blood. The receptors come from a human donor with ulcerative colitis or Crohn's disease, or a healthy co-twin of an affected twin (not recorded which). CDR3s include the opening cysteine and the closing phenylalanine or tryptophan.

v_call	j_call	cdr3_length	cdr3_aa
TRBV6-5	TRBJ2-3	16	CASSYGGAYFSDTQYF
TRBV3-1	TRBJ1-2	14	CASSPKPDYYGYTF
TRBV2	TRBJ1-6	12	CASGQGDSPLHF
TRBV5-5	TRBJ2-4	16	CASSFSGTVAKNIQYF
TRBV18	TRBJ1-2	13	CASSPGVHYGYTF
TRBV20-1	TRBJ2-3	13	CSSYPRFGDTQYF
TRBV7-9	TRBJ2-1	11	CASSSGDEQFF
TRBV7-9	TRBJ1-2	16	CASSRIPGQGNYGYTF
TRBV6-5	TRBJ1-1	14	CASSYDRANTEAFF
TRBV7-9	TRBJ2-3	16	CASSLSASGVLSTQYF
TRBV7-2	TRBJ2-3	11	CATSYTDTQYF
TRBV7-2	TRBJ2-2	15	CASTFLAANTGELFF
TRBV6-6	TRBJ1-5	14	CASSWDLGYQPQHF
TRBV30	TRBJ2-1	19	CAWSVARGLAGRKYNEQFF
TRBV7-2	TRBJ2-1	14	CASSLVGTGNEQFF
TRBV6-2/TRBV6-3	TRBJ2-3	13	CASKEAGTDTQYF
TRBV12-3/TRBV12-4	TRBJ1-2	14	CASSPRGESYGYTF
TRBV4-3	TRBJ1-2	16	CASSQEGQVRTYGYTF
TRBV7-9	TRBJ1-1	14	CASSRGQGGTEAFF
TRBV9	TRBJ1-1	15	CASSVASAGHTEAFF
TRBV18	TRBJ2-7	15	CASSPRGTGKYEQYF
TRBV29-1	TRBJ2-5	13	CSVEDPNRGTQYF
TRBV11-1	TRBJ1-3	21	CASSLVYSDRDHLSSGNTIYF
TRBV5-5	TRBJ2-2	15	CASSLGTSYTGELFF